Below, one T cell receptor (beta chain) is given with its context. The sample is drawn from a study of blood T cell repertoires in COVID-19. The CDR3 has 15 amino acids. Germline values: CDR1 MNHNY, CDR2 SVGAGI (reference sequence). V shed 4 bases and J 1 base; nucleotides not matched to a gene: 5. Clones were read by immunoSEQ multiplex PCR, and TCRdb kept only the in-frame ones, dropping some. The sample holds about 210,000 clones, 65% to 90% seen once. The TCR comes from a man aged 50-59 years with active or convalescent COVID-19. The specimen sequenced was peripheral blood. The chain uses TRBV6-6 and TRBJ1-1, with 8 positions matching TRBD1. The DNA for the CDR3 is TGTGCCAGCAGTTTACCTGGACAGGGGAACACTGAAGCTTTCTTT. It is translated as CASSLPGQGNTEAFF.